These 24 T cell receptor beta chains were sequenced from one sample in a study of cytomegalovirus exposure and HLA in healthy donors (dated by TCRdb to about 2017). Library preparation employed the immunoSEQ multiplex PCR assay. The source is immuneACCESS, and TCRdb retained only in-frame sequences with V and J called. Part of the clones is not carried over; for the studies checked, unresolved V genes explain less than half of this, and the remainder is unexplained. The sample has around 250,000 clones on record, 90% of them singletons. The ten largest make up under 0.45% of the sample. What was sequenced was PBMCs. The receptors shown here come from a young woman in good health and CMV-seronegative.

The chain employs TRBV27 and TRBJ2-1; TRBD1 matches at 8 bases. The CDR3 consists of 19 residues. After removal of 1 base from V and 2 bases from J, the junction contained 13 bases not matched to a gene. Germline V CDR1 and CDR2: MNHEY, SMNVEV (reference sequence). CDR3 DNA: TGTGCCAGCAGTTTATTCCCCAGGGGGCCAGAAGTGGCCTACAATGAGCAGTTCTTC. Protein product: CASSLFPRGPEVAYNEQFF.

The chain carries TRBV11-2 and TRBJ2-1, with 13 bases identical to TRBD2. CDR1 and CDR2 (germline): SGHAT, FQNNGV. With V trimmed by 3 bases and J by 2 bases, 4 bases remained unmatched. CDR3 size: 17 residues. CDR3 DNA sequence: TGTGCCAGCAGCTTTACTAGCGGGGGGGCGGCCTACAATGAGCAGTTCTTC. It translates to CASSFTSGGAAYNEQFF.

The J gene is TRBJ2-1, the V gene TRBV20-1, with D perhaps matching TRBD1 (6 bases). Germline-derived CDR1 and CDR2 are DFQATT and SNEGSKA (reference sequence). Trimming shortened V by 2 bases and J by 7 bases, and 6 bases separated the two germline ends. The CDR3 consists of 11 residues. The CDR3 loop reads CSARRGNEQFF. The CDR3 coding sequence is TGCAGTGCTAGAAGGGGGAATGAGCAGTTCTTC.

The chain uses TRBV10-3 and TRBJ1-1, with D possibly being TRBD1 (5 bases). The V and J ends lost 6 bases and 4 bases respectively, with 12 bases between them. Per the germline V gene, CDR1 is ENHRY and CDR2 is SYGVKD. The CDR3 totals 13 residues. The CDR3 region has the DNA TGTGCCATCAGGGCAGGCGGGGGCACTGAAGCTTTCTTT. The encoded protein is CAIRAGGGTEAFF.

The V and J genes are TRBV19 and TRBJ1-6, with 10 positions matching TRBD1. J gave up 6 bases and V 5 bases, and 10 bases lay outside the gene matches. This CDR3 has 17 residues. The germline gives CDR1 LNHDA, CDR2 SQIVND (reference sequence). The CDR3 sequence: CASSAGTGAIINSPLHF. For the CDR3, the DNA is TGTGCCAGTAGTGCCGGGACAGGGGCGATAATTAATTCACCCCTCCACTTT. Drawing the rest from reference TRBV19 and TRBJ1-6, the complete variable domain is DGGITQSPKYLFRKEGQNVTLSCEQNLNHDAMYWYRQDPGQGLRLIYYSQIVNDFQKGDIAEGYSVSREKKESFPLTVTSAQKNPTAFYLCASSAGTGAIINSPLHFGNGTRLTVT.

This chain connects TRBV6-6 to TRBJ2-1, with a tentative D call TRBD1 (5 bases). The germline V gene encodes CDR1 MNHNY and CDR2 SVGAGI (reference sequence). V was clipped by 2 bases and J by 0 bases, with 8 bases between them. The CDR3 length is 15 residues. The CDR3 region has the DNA TGTGCCAGCAGTTACGACAGAAGCTCCTACAATGAGCAGTTCTTC. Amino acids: CASSYDRSSYNEQFF.

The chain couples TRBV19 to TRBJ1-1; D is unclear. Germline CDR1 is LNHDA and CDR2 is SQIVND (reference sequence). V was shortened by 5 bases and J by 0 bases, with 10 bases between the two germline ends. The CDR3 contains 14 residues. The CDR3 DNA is TGTGCCAGTAGTGCCTCCTCAGTGAACACTGAAGCTTTCTTT. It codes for CASSASSVNTEAFF.

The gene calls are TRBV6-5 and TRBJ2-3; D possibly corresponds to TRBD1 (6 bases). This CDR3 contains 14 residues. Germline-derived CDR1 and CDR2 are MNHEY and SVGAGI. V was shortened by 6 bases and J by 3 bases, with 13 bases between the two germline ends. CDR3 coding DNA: TGTGCCAGCAGCCTCCGGCAGGGGACAGATACGCAGTATTTT. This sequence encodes CASSLRQGTDTQYF.

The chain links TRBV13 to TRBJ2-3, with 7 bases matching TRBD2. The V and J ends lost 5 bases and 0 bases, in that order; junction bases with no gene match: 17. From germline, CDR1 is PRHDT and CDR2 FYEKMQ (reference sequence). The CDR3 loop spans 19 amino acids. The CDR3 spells CASSTLLTSGLKSTDTQYF. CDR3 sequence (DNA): TGTGCCAGCAGCACTCTACTAACCTCGGGACTAAAAAGCACAGATACGCAGTATTTT.

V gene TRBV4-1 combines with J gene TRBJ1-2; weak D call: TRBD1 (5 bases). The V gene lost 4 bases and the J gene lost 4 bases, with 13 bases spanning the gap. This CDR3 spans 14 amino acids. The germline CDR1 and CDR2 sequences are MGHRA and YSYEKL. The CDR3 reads CASSLGRGGYGYTF. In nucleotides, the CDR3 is TGCGCCAGCAGCCTGGGGAGGGGAGGCTATGGCTACACCTTC.

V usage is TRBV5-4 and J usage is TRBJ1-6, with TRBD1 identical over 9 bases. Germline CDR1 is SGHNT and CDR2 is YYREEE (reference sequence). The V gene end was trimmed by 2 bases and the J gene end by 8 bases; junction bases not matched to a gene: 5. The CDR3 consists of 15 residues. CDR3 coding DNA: TGTGCCAGCAGCTTAGGACGGACAGGGGATTCACCCCTCCACTTT. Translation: CASSLGRTGDSPLHF.

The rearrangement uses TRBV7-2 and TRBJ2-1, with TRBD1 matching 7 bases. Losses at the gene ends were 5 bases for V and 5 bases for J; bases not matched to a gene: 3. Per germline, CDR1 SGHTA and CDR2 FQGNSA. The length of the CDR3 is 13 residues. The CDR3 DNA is TGTGCCAGCAGCCGGGACAGACACAATGAGCAGTTCTTC. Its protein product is CASSRDRHNEQFF.

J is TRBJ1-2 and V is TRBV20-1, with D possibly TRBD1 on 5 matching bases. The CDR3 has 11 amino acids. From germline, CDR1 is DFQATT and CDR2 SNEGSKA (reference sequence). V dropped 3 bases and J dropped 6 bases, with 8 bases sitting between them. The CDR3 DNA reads TGCAGTGCTAGGGACATCCATGGCTACACCTTC. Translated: CSARDIHGYTF.

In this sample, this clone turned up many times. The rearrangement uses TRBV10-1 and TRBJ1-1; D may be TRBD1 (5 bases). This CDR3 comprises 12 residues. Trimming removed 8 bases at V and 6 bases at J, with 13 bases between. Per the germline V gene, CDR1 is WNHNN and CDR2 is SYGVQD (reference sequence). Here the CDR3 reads CASSRGSAEAFF. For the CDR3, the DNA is TGCGCCAGCTCTAGGGGAAGCGCTGAAGCTTTCTTT.

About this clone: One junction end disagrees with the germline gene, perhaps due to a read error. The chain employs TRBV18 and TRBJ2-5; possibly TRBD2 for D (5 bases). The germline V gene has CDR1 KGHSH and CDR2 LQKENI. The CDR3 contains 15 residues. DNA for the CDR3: TGTGCCAGTTCACCACTACGGGGTTATACAGAGACCCAGTACTTC. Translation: CASSPLRGYTETQYF.

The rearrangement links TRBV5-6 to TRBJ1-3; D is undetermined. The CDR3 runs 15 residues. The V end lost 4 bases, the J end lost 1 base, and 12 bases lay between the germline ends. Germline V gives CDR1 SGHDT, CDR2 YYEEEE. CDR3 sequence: CASSLGVASGNTIYF. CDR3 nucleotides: TGTGCCAGCAGCCTCGGGGTGGCTTCTGGAAACACCATATATTTT.

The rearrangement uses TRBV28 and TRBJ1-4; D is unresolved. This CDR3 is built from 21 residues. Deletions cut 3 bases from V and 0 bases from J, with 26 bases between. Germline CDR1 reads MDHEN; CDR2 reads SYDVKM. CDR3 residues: CASSLDYTVGREKATNEKLFF. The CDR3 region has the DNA TGTGCCAGCAGTTTGGACTACACGGTGGGGAGAGAGAAAGCAACTAATGAAAAACTGTTTTTT.

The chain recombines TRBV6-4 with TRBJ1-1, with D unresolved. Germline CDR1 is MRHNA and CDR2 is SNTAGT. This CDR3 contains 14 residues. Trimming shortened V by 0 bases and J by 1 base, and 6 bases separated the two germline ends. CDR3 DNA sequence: TGTGCCAGCAGTGACTCGTCCAGGAACACTGAAGCTTTCTTT. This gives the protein CASSDSSRNTEAFF.

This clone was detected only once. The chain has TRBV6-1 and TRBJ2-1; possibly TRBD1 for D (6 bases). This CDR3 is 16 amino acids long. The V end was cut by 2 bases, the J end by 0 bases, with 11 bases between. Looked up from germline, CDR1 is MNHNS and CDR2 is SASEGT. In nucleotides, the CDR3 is TGTGCCAGCAGTGAATTGGACAGCAGCTCCTACAATGAGCAGTTCTTC. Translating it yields CASSELDSSSYNEQFF.

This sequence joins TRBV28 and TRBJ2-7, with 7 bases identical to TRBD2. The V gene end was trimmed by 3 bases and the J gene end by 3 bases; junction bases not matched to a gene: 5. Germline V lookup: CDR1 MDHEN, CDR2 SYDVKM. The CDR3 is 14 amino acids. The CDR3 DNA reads TGTGCCAGCAGTTTTGCGGGGGTTAACTACGAGCAGTACTTC. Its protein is CASSFAGVNYEQYF.

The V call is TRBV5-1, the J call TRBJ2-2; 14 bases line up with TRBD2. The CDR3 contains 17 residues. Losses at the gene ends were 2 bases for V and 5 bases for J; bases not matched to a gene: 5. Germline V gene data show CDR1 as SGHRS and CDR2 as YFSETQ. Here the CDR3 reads CASSFRTSGGLTGELFF. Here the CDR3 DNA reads TGCGCCAGCAGCTTCCGGACTAGCGGGGGGTTAACCGGGGAGCTGTTTTTT. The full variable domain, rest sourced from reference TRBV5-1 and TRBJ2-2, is KAGVTQTPRYLIKTRGQQVTLSCSPISGHRSVSWYQQTPGQGLQFLFEYFSETQRNKGNFPGRFSGRQFSNSRSEMNVSTLELGDSALYLCASSFRTSGGLTGELFFGEGSRLTVL.

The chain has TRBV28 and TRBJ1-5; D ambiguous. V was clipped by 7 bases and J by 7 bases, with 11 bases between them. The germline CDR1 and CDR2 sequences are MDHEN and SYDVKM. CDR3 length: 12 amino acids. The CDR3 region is CASTPRWQPQHF. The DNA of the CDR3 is TGTGCCAGCACGCCTCGGTGGCAGCCCCAGCATTTT.

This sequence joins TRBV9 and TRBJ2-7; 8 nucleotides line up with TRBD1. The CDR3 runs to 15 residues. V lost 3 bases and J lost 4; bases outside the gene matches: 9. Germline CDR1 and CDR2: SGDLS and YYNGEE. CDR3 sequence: CASSATGGSHYEQYF. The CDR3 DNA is TGTGCCAGCAGCGCAACAGGGGGTTCCCATTACGAGCAGTACTTC.

CDR3 nucleotides: TGTGCCAGCAGTTTAGGGGGCGTTAGTACTGGGGCCAACGTCCTGACTTTC. Protein sequence: CASSLGGVSTGANVLTF. This rearrangement joins TRBV28 to TRBJ2-6; a weak D match, TRBD1 (6 bases). The CDR3 sequence is 17 residues long. Germline assignment: CDR1 MDHEN and CDR2 SYDVKM. V was trimmed by 2 bases and J by 2 bases, leaving 13 bases between them.